This T cell receptor beta chain was recorded in a study of T cell changes during pregnancy in multiple sclerosis. Produced via immunoSEQ multiplex PCR; TCRdb's table is partial and in-frame only. The sample gives about 75,000 clones, under 95% of which show up once; 0.35% to 0.45% is in the top ten. V was clipped by 8 bases and J by 5 bases, with 13 bases between them. Germline V gene lookup returns CDR1 SNHLY and CDR2 FYNNEI. The CDR3 consists of 13 residues. V usage is TRBV2 and J usage is TRBJ2-4; possible D gene TRBD1, 6 bases. The material sequenced was CD4+ T cells from peripheral blood mononuclear cells, taken before pregnancy. This receptor was taken from a female donor with multiple sclerosis, enrolled in a pregnancy study. CDR3 residues: CASVQDRENIQYF. CDR3 nucleotide sequence: TGTGCCAGCGTTCAGGACAGAGAAAACATTCAGTACTTC. Full variable domain (missing parts from reference TRBV2 and TRBJ2-4): EPEVTQTPSHQVTQMGQEVILRCVPISNHLYFYWYRQILGQKVEFLVSFYNNEISEKSEIFDDQFSVERPDGSNFTLKIRSTKLEDSAMYFCASVQDRENIQYFGAGTRLSVL.